Below are 9 T cell receptor beta chains sequenced from a single sample in a study of OX40 agonist ivuxolimab in advanced cancers. Profiling relied on immunoSEQ multiplex PCR, and the TCRdb table lists in-frame clones only, not all of them. The repertoire holds 8,500 to 11,000 clones, 77% seen once, with 30% in the top ten. The input for sequencing was CD4+ or CD8+ T cells sorted from blood, taken in a trial of the OX40 agonist ivuxolimab. The receptors come from an adult with an advanced solid tumor such as melanoma, head and neck, liver or kidney cancer.

The V call is TRBV6-1, the J call TRBJ2-5; D might be TRBD2 (5 bases). Germline loops: CDR1 MNHNS, CDR2 SASEGT. Between the trimmed V and J ends, which lost 0 bases and 5 bases, there was a span of 13 bases. This CDR3 is built from 15 residues. As DNA, the CDR3 is TGTGCCAGCAGTGAAGCGCTTCACGGCGGGGAGACCCAGTACTTC. Protein: CASSEALHGGETQYF.

This sequence joins TRBV20-1 and TRBJ1-1; 7 nucleotides match TRBD1. Germline-derived CDR1 and CDR2 are DFQATT and SNEGSKA (reference sequence). The CDR3 length is 11 residues. The CDR3 loop reads CRSVQGNEAFF. The CDR3 bases are TGCAGGAGCGTACAGGGGAATGAAGCTTTCTTT.

This sequence joins TRBV2 and TRBJ1-5; TRBD1 might be the D (5 bases). The V and J ends lost 5 bases and 0 bases respectively, with 20 bases between them. The germline V gene has CDR1 SNHLY and CDR2 FYNNEI. There are 18 residues in the CDR3. The CDR3 reads CASSPSAPGTYSNQPQHF. The CDR3 nucleotides are TGTGCCAGCAGTCCATCAGCCCCTGGGACGTATAGCAATCAGCCCCAGCATTTT.

The genes are TRBV19 and TRBJ2-1; the D is unclear. This CDR3 is built from 12 residues. Trimming pared 1 base from V and 6 bases from J, leaving 4 bases between. Germline V gene data show CDR1 as LNHDA and CDR2 as SQIVND (reference sequence). CDR3 sequence: CASSIVGNEQFF. The CDR3 DNA is TGTGCCAGTAGTATAGTCGGCAATGAGCAGTTCTTC.

The chain links TRBV28 to TRBJ1-3; D gene ambiguous. This CDR3 has 13 amino acids. CDR1 is MDHEN, CDR2 SYDVKM, per germline. The V end was cut by 2 bases, the J end by 3 bases, with 5 bases between. CDR3 nucleotides: TGTGCCAGCAGTTTAGGGGTTGGAAACACCATATATTTT. Translated: CASSLGVGNTIYF.

This sequence joins TRBV19 and TRBJ2-5, with 8 positions matching TRBD1. The J call could be wrong; TRBJ2-7 is a better fit for the DNA end. Germline V gene lookup returns CDR1 LNHDA and CDR2 SQIVND (reference sequence). The CDR3 has 12 residues. The CDR3: CASSQGAGEQYF. The CDR3 DNA sequence: TGTGCCAGTAGTCAGGGGGCTGGCGAGCAGTACTTC.

The CDR3 is CASSEQENYGYTF. The CDR3 DNA is TGTGCCAGCAGTGAACAGGAGAACTATGGCTACACCTTC. The chain recombines TRBV6-1 with TRBJ1-2, with no clear D. CDR1 is MNHNS, CDR2 SASEGT, per germline. The CDR3 runs 13 residues. V dropped 2 bases and J dropped 2 bases, with 6 bases sitting between them.

This chain connects TRBV7-9 to TRBJ2-7, with 10 bases matching TRBD1. The germline V gene has CDR1 SEHNR and CDR2 FQNEAQ (reference sequence). CDR3 size: 15 residues. Losses at the gene ends were 5 bases for V and 8 bases for J; bases not matched to a gene: 12. CDR3 sequence (DNA): TGTGCCAGCAGCGGAAAGGGACAGGGGCAGATCAAGCAGTACTTC. This codes for CASSGKGQGQIKQYF.

There are a few counts of this clone. This rearrangement joins TRBV5-1 to TRBJ1-1; TRBD1 might be the D (5 bases). Deletions cut 4 bases from V and 6 bases from J, with 28 bases between. The CDR3 is 18 amino acids. In germline, CDR1 is SGHRS, CDR2 YFSETQ. The DNA for the CDR3 is TGCGCCAGCAGCCCCCTGGGGGACTCATACACCCAGGTAGCTGAAGCTTTCTTT. Amino acids: CASSPLGDSYTQVAEAFF.